These T cell receptor beta chains were read from a single sample in a study of cytomegalovirus exposure and HLA in healthy donors. Libraries were prepared by immunoSEQ multiplex PCR; TCRdb keeps only in-frame clonotypes and omits some of them. The sample records 100,000 or so clones, 79% being singletons. Sequencing was done on a sample of PBMCs. The receptor source for this set is a female donor in good health and CMV-seropositive. Both conserved end residues are part of each CDR3.

v_call cdr3_aa
TRBV30 CAWNGQGVSEQYF
TRBV23-1 CASSQSRREPGALDGYTF
TRBV6-5 CASSLHRSSYEQYF
TRBV30 CAWRWAGRRDTEAFF
TRBV7-5 CASSSGGSGETQYF
TRBV6-1 CASTNPDSPLHF
TRBV15 CATSRVAGVRDTQYF
TRBV5-4 CASSGSGTGLDEQYF
TRBV5-1 CASSFGDRGAYEQYF
TRBV6-6 CASSPSRGNEQYF
TRBV5-6 CASSPKQVFYGYTF
TRBV15 CATSRGTSGSSYEQYF
TRBV5-4 CASSAGAPNTGELFF
TRBV28 CASTPQVGGSNTGELFF
TRBV19 CASSSKARDRVNYSNQPQHF
TRBV7-9 CSSSIGPGGPNTGELFF
TRBV25-1 CASSDRGKKLFF
TRBV19 CASSIGRADEQYF
TRBV25-1 CASSGSQDRGFGQPQHF
TRBV19 CASSIPAGLGNTIYF
TRBV10-3 CAISDSGGLGDEQFF
TRBV13 CASSPTVGTKFNEQFF
TRBV30 CAWLGGTEAFF
TRBV9 CASSRPGQGINYGYTF
TRBV7-8 CASSLGGRSSYNEQFF
TRBV6-4 CASSATSNNEQFF
TRBV10-1 CASSDLAGGSTDTQYF
TRBV18 CASSPREMDTEAFF
TRBV15 CATSRLKGTDYEQYF
TRBV27 CASRRQGPDTQYF
TRBV4-3 CASSQTPGLAVHEQYF